This T cell receptor beta chain was retrieved from a study of radiation and T cells in renal cell carcinoma. Regarding time point: blood 2 weeks post-SBRT. The treatment was: 15 Gy SBRT to primary tumor, nephrectomy 4 weeks later. CDR1 is SQVTM and CDR2 is ANQGSEA in the germline V gene. This CDR3 has 14 amino acids. V dropped 0 bases and J dropped 4 bases, with 13 bases sitting between them. Assay used: immunoSEQ multiplex PCR; TCRdb lists only in-frame clones, some missing. The sample holds approximately 120,000 clones, roughly four fifths seen once. Sequenced here: blood, sampled from a patient whose treatment included radiotherapy and nephrectomy. The rearrangement joins TRBV29-1 to TRBJ2-7, with D perhaps TRBD1 (6 bases). The source of this sequence is a man aged 50-59 years with renal cell carcinoma. CDR3 sequence reads: CSVEDSDSLYEQYF. In nucleotides, the CDR3 is TGCAGCGTTGAAGATTCGGACAGTCTTTACGAGCAGTACTTC.